A single sample gave rise to the 5 T cell receptor beta chains below, sequenced in a study of T cell responses to AZD1222 COVID-19 vaccine. Some clones are missing from TCRdb's copy, which holds only in-frame ones; the method was immunoSEQ multiplex PCR. The sample holds tens of thousands of clones; around 89% are singletons and the top ten take 15% to 20%. Source: peripheral blood, taken on day 0 of AZD1222 vaccination. These receptors were taken from an adult in good health.

The gene calls are TRBV9 and TRBJ2-7; D perhaps matches TRBD2 (6 bases). The V gene's germline CDR1 is SGDLS and CDR2 YYNGEE. Between the trimmed V and J ends, which lost 0 bases and 2 bases, there was a span of 12 bases. The CDR3 has 15 residues. This CDR3 is CASSVDGSGPYEQYF. In DNA, the CDR3 is TGTGCCAGCAGCGTAGATGGTAGCGGTCCCTACGAGCAGTACTTC.

The chain uses TRBV5-8 and TRBJ2-1; TRBD1 agrees at 10 bases. Germline CDR1 SGHTS, CDR2 YDEGEE. This CDR3 contains 16 residues. V was pared by 4 bases and J by 8 bases, with 12 bases of the junction left unmatched. The CDR3 region is CASSGRTGGLRDEQFF. The CDR3 DNA follows: TGTGCCAGCAGCGGGCGGACAGGGGGGTTGCGCGATGAGCAGTTCTTC.

The V call is TRBV10-3, the J call TRBJ1-2; D is uncertain. Germline CDR1 and CDR2: ENHRY and SYGVKD. CDR3 length: 15 amino acids. Trimming left V 4 bases short and J 4 bases short, with 16 bases between. The CDR3 is CAISGSHGTFYGYTF. CDR3 coding DNA: TGTGCCATCAGTGGGAGTCACGGAACCTTCTATGGCTACACCTTC.

A single count supports this clone. The chain links TRBV9 to TRBJ2-7, with 10 bases lining up with TRBD1. This CDR3 is built from 15 residues. V was pared by 0 bases and J by 7 bases, with 7 bases of the junction left unmatched. CDR1 is SGDLS and CDR2 is YYNGEE in the germline V gene. The CDR3 sequence is CASSVEGTGAEEQYF. CDR3 DNA sequence: TGTGCCAGCAGCGTAGAGGGGACAGGGGCGGAGGAGCAGTACTTC. Supplemented by reference TRBV9 and TRBJ2-7, the full variable domain reads DSGVTQTPKHLITATGQRVTLRCSPRSGDLSVYWYQQSLDQGLQFLIQYYNGEERAKGNILERFSAQQFPDLHSELNLSSLELGDSALYFCASSVEGTGAEEQYFGPGTRLTVT.

The genes are TRBV19 and TRBJ2-1, with TRBD1 as a possible D gene (6 bases). The V end was cut by 6 bases, the J end by 2 bases, with 14 bases between. There are 15 residues in the CDR3. CDR1 LNHDA and CDR2 SQIVND come from the germline V gene (reference sequence). The CDR3 region is CASREIGQTYNEQFF. In nucleotides, the CDR3 is TGTGCCAGTAGGGAAATAGGACAGACCTACAATGAGCAGTTCTTC.